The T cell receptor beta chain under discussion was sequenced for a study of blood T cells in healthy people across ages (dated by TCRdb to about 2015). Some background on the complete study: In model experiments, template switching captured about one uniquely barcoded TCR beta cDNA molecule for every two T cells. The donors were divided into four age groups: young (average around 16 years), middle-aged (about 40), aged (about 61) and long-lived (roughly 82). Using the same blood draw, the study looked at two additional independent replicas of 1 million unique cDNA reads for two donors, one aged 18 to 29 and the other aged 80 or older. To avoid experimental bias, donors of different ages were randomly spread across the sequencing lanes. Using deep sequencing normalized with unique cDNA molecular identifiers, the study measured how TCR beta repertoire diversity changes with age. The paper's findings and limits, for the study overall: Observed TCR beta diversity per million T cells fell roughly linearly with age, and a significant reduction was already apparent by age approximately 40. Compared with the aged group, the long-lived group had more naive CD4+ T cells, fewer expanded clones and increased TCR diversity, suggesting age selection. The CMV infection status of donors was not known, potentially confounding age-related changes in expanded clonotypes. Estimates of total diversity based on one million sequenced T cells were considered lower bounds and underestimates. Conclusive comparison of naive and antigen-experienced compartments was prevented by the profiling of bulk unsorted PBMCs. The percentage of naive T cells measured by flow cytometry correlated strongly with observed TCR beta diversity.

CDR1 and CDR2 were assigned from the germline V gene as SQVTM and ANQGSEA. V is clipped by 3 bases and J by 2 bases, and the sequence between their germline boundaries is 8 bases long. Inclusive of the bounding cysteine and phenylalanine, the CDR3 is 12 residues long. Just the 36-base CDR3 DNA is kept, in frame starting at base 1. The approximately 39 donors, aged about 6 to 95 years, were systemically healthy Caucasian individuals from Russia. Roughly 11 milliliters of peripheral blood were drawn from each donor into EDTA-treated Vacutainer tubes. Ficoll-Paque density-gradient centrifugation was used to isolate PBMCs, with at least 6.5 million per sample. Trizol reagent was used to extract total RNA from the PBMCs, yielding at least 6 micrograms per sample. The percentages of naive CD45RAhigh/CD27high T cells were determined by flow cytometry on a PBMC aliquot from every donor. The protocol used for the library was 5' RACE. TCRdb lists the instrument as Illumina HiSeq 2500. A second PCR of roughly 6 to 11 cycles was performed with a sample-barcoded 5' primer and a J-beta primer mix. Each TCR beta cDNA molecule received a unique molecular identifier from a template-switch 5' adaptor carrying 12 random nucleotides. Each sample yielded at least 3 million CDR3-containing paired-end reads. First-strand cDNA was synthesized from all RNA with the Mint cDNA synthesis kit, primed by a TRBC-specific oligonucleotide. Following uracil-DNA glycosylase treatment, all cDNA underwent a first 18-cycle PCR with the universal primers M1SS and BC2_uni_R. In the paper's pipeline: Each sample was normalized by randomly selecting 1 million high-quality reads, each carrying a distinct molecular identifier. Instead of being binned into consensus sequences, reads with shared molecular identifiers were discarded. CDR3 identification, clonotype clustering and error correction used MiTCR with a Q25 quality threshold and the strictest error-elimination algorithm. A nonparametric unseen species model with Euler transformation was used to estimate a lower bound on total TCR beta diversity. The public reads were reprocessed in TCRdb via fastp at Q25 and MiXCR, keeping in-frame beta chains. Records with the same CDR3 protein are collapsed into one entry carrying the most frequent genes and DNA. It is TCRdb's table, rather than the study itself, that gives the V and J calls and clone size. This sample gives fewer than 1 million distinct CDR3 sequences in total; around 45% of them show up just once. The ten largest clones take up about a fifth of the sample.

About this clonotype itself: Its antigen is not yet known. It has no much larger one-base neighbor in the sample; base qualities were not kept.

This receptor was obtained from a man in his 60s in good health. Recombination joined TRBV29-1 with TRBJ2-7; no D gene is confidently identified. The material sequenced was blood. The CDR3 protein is CSVDYGPYEQYF. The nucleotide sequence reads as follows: TGCAGCGTTGATTATGGACCCTACGAGCAGTACTTC.